This T cell receptor (beta chain) appears in the sequencing data of a study of T cell repertoires in cytomegalovirus infection. At the level of the study: The study used recently identified HLA-C-restricted and well-studied HLA-B-restricted CMV epitopes. Public signatures in TCR beta pointed to CMV infection and matching HLA type.

By proportion, this clonotype is medium-sized. As yet, its antigen is unknown. One entry per CDR3 protein, called by TCRdb with MiXCR from the reads. The table has 800,000 to 950,000 distinct CDR3 sequences, less than 35% seen once. J lost 3 bases, V lost 4 bases, and 9 bases had no gene match. This CDR3 region has 18 residues. Germline V gene lookup returns CDR1 SGHVS and CDR2 FNYEAQ. This chain joins TRBV7-6 and TRBJ1-4; 12 bases are a match to TRBD1. The sequence was obtained from a human donor in good health (CMV status not recorded). Some clones in this sample may be carry-over from other donors' samples. The source material was cultured CD8+ T cells from PBMCs, sampled from culture after CMV antigen stimulation. The CDR3: CASSSPGQGAQANEKLFF. DNA for the CDR3: TGTGCCAGCAGCTCACCGGGACAGGGGGCGCAAGCTAATGAAAAACTGTTTTTT.